This TCR beta chain was sequenced for a study of blood T cell repertoires in COVID-19. The wider study: From T cells, B-cell-depleted T cells, or PBMCs came the material, which was cDNA or gDNA.

Per the original data handling: Quantification of nucleated cells was approximated via reference gene primer amplification. Only in-frame clones appear in the TCRdb table, and some are missing; sequencing was by immunoSEQ multiplex PCR. V, J and clone size are those of that table, while D and trimming were read from the DNA. The profile shows roughly 260,000 clones, more than 75% of them singletons. V lost 0 bases and J lost 4, with 16 bases in between. This CDR3 comprises 16 residues. The germline V gene encodes CDR1 GTSNPN and CDR2 SVGIG (reference sequence). The sequence derives from a man aged 40-50 years who had recovered from COVID-19. The chain combines TRBV30 with TRBJ2-1; D is undetermined. The sample consisted of peripheral blood. The CDR3 coding sequence is TGTGCCTGGAGTGTACGGAGCTCCCACACTTACAATGAGCAGTTCTTC. Its protein is CAWSVRSSHTYNEQFF. The variable domain in full, with the rest retrieved from reference TRBV30 and TRBJ2-1, is SQTIHQWPATLVQPVGSPLSLECTVEGTSNPNLYWYRQAAGRGLQLLFYSVGIGQISSEVPQNLSASRPQDRQFILSSKKLLLSDSGFYLCAWSVRSSHTYNEQFFGPGTRLTVL.